What follows is one TCR beta chain and its context. Profiling relied on immunoSEQ multiplex PCR, and the TCRdb table lists in-frame clones only, not all of them. Among 450,000 to 500,000 clones listed, about 85% were seen once. The ends lost 5 bases at V and 2 bases at J; junction bases unmatched: 10. The CDR3 consists of 17 residues. Germline CDR1 and CDR2: LNHDA and SQIVND (reference sequence). The entry originates in a study of blood T cell repertoires in COVID-19. Assignment of participants to cohorts was predicated upon participant-reported clinical history. The sample taken for sequencing was PBMCs or T cells enriched from blood (not recorded which). This TCR was recovered from a woman aged 18-29 years who had recovered from COVID-19. The rearrangement uses TRBV19 and TRBJ2-2; 8 positions match TRBD1. CDR3 residues: CASSRQGQAFNTGELFF. In DNA, the CDR3 is TGTGCCAGTAGTCGACAGGGGCAAGCCTTTAACACCGGGGAGCTGTTTTTT.